This T cell receptor beta chain came from a study of T cell repertoires in cytomegalovirus infection. Across the whole study: Public TCR beta signatures marked donors with CMV infection and the matching HLA.

The junction had 6 bases not matched to a gene; V was cut back by 2 bases and J by 4 bases. CDR1 and CDR2 (germline): MNHEY, SVGAGI. The CDR3 runs 15 residues. This clonotype came up a few times. Its antigen is not identified. Broader study findings: Cumulative public TCR beta family frequency identified CMV carriers with the relevant HLA. In two of eight donors, the top clonotype was HLA-C-restricted CMV-specific.

TCRdb reanalysed the reads using MiXCR and keeps one entry per CDR3 protein. This table holds some 700,000 distinct CDR3 sequences, 35% to 45% found once. The sequence came from a human donor in good health (CMV status not recorded). Some clones in this sample may be carry-over from other donors' samples. Sequenced: PBMCs. V gene TRBV6-5 combines with J gene TRBJ2-3; 7 bases map to TRBD1. The CDR3 sequence is CASSYRQGTPDTQYF. The CDR3 DNA follows: TGTGCCAGCAGTTACCGACAGGGTACCCCAGATACGCAGTATTTT.